Below are 2 T cell receptor beta chains sequenced from a single sample in a study of brain T cells in children with intractable seizures. TCRdb keeps only in-frame clones here, not all; method: immunoSEQ multiplex PCR. The data show 95,000 to 120,000 clones, 94% seen once. The material was peripheral blood, obtained at surgery. These receptors were collected from a boy in the first two years of life with hemimegalencephaly and intractable seizures.

This clone has just one count. The genes are TRBV27 and TRBJ1-5, with D hard to call. CDR1 and CDR2 (germline): MNHEY, SMNVEV (reference sequence). V dropped 2 bases and J dropped 4 bases, with 9 bases sitting between them. The CDR3 consists of 14 residues. CDR3 nucleotides: TGTGCCAGCAGTTTAGTACAAGGAAATCAGCCCCAGCATTTT. Translation: CASSLVQGNQPQHF.

This chain connects TRBV5-1 to TRBJ1-4; TRBD1 matches 9 bases. CDR1 and CDR2 (germline): SGHRS, YFSETQ. V gave up 4 bases and J gave up 8 bases; unmatched junction bases: 6. The length of the CDR3 is 14 residues. As DNA, the CDR3 is TGCGCCAGCAGCGAACAGGGGGCGGGAGAAAAACTGTTTTTT. It yields the protein CASSEQGAGEKLFF.